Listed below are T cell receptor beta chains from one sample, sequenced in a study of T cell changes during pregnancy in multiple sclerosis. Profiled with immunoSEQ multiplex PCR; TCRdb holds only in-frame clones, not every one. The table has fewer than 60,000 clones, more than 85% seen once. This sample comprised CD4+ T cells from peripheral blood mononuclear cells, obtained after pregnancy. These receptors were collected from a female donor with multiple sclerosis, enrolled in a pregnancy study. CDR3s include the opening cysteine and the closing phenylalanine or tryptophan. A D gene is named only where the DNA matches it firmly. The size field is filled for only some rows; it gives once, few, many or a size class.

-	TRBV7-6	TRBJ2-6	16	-	TGTGCCAGCAGTTCAAGACAGCCCTCTGGGGCCAACGTCCTGACTTTC	CASSSRQPSGANVLTF
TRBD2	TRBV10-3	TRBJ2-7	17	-	TGTGCCATCAGTGCGGTAGGGCGACGCGGGAGTTCCTACGAGCAGTACTTC	CAISAVGRRGSSYEQYF
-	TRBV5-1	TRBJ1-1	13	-	TGCGCCAGCAGCTTTTCTCCAGGGGCAGAAGCTTTCTTT	CASSFSPGAEAFF
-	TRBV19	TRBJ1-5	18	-	TGTGCCAGTAGGAGGGATCAACCGACGACGGTGTCCGGGCAGCCCCAGCATTTT	CASRRDQPTTVSGQPQHF
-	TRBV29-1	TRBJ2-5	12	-	TGCAGTCTCGCGCGGGGTCAAGAGACCCAGTACTTC	CSLARGQETQYF
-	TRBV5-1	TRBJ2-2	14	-	TGCGCCAGCAGCCTGACTAGTCTAACCGGGGAGCTGTTTTTT	CASSLTSLTGELFF
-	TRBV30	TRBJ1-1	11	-	TGTGCCTGTCCGGGGAACACTGAAGCTTTCTTT	CACPGNTEAFF
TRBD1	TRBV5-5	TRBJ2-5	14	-	TGTGCCAGCAGCATACCGGGACAGGAAGAGACCCAGTACTTC	CASSIPGQEETQYF
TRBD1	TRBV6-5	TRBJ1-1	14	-	TGTGCCAGCAGTCAGAGGACAGGCATCACTGAAGCTTTCTTT	CASSQRTGITEAFF
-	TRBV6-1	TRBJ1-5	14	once	TGTGCCAGCTCTCCCGCGGGGGGAAATCAGCCCCAGCATTTT	CASSPAGGNQPQHF
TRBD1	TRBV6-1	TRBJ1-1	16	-	TGTGCCAGCAGTGACGGTATAACAGGGGGGGACACTGAAGCTTTCTTT	CASSDGITGGDTEAFF
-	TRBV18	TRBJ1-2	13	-	TGTGCCAGCTCACCGCCGACAACCTATGGCTACACCTTC	CASSPPTTYGYTF
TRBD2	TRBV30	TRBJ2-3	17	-	TGTGCCTGGAGTGGACTAGCGGGCCACAGCGCCCCAGATACGCAGTATTTT	CAWSGLAGHSAPDTQYF
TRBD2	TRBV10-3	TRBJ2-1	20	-	TGTGCCATCAGTGCGTCGAAAGGACTAGCGGGAAAATCATTCTACAATGAGCAGTTCTTC	CAISASKGLAGKSFYNEQFF
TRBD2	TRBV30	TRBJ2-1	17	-	TGTGCCTGGAGTGTTCCCGGGGGTAGCGGGAGCGGGTATGAGCAGTTCTTC	CAWSVPGGSGSGYEQFF
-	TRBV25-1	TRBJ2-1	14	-	TGTGCCAGCAGTGAAACGGGAGTTTCTATTGAGCAGTTCTTC	CASSETGVSIEQFF
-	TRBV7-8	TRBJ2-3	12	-	TGTGCCAGCAGCTCTCTCACAGATACGCAGTATTTT	CASSSLTDTQYF
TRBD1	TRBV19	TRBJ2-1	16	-	TGTGCCAGTAGTTCAGGAGGGACAGGTTCCTACAATGAGCAGTTCTTC	CASSSGGTGSYNEQFF
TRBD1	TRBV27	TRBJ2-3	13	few	TGTGCCAGCAGCAGGGGGCCGACAGATACGCAGTATTTT	CASSRGPTDTQYF
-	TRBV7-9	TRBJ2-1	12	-	TGTGCCAGCAGCCCGGACTGGTTGGGGCAGTTCTTC	CASSPDWLGQFF
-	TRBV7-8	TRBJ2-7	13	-	TGTGCCAGCAGCTTAGCAGGGGGCTACGAGCAGTACTTC	CASSLAGGYEQYF
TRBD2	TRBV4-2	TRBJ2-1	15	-	TGTGCCAGCAGCCTCTCTAGCGGGGGGGGCGATGAGCAGTTCTTC	CASSLSSGGGDEQFF
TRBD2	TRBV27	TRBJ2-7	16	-	TGTGCCAGCAGTTCATTAAGACTAGCGGGAGATGGCGAGCAGTACTTC	CASSSLRLAGDGEQYF
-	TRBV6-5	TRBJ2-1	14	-	TGTGCCAGCAGTTACTCGGGAGGGGGGGATGAGCAGTTCTTC	CASSYSGGGDEQFF
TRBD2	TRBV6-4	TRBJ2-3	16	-	TGTGCCAGCAGTGAGAGGGGACTAGCGGGAGTTGATACGCAGTATTTT	CASSERGLAGVDTQYF
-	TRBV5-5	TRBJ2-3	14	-	TGTGCCAGCAGCTGGGGAGCTAGCACAGATACGCAGTATTTT	CASSWGASTDTQYF
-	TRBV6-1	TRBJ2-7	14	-	TGTGCCAGCAGTAGACTTTTAGCCCTTTCCGAGCAGTACTTC	CASSRLLALSEQYF
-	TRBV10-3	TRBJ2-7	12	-	TGTGCCATCAGTGAGAGGAGGTCCGAGCAGTACTTC	CAISERRSEQYF